The sequence of this T cell receptor beta chain was determined in a study of cytomegalovirus exposure and HLA in healthy donors. Study-wide results and caveats: In a later analysis, compared with equally common non-associated chains, HLA-associated beta chains were more expanded.

For this clone: Antigen specificity is unknown.

PCR primers comprised 60 Vbeta and 13 Jbeta primers. Method: immunoSEQ multiplex PCR; TCRdb's copy keeps in-frame clones and lacks some. The sample shows around 70,000 clones, under 85% of them seen only once. The sequencing sample was made of PBMCs. The sequence was obtained from a woman in her thirties or forties in good health and CMV-seropositive.

Here the CDR3 reads CASTLGGGGQPQHF. The CDR3 DNA sequence: TGTGCCAGCACCCTGGGTGGGGGAGGTCAGCCCCAGCATTTT. This chain connects TRBV28 to TRBJ1-5; a possible D gene is TRBD1 (5 bases). Per the germline V gene, CDR1 is MDHEN and CDR2 is SYDVKM. The CDR3 totals 14 residues. The V gene lost 7 bases and the J gene lost 6 bases, with 16 bases spanning the gap.